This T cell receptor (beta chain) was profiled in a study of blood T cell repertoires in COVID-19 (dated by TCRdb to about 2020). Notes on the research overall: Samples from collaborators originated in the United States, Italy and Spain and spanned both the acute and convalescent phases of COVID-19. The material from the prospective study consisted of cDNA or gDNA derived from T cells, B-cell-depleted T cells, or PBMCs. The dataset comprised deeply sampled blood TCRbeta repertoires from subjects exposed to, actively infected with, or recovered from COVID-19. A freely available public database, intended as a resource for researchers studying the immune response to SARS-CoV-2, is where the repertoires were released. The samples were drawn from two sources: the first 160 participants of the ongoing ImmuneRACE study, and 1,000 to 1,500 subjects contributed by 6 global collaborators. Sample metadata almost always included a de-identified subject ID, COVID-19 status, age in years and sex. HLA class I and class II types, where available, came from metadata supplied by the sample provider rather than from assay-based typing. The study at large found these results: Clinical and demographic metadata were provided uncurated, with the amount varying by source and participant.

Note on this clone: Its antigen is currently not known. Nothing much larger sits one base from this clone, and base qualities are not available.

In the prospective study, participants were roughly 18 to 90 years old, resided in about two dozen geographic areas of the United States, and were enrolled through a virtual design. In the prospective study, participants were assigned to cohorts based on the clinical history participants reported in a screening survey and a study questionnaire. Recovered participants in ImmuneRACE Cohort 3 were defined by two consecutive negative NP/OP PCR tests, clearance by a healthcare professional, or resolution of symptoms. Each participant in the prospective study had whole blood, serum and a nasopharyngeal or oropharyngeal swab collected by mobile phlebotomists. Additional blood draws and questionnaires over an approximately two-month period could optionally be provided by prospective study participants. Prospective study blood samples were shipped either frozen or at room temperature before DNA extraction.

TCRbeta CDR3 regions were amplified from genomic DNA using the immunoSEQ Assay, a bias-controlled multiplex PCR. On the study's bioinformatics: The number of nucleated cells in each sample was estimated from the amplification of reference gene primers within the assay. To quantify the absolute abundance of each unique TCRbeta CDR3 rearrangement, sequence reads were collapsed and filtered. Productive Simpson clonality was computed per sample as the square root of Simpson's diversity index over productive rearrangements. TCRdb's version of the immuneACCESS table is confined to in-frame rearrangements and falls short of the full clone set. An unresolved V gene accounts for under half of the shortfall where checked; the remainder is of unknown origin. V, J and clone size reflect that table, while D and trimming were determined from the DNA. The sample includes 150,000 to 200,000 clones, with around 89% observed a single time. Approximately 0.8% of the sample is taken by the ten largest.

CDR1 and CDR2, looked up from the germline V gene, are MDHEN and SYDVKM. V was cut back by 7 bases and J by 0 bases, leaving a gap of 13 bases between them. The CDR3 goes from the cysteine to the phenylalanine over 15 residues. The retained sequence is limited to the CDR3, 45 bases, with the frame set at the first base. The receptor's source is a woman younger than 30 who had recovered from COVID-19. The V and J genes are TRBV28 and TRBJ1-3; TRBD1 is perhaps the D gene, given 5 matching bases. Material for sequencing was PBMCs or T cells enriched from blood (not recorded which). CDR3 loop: CASTWGDLSGNTIYF. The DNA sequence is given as TGTGCCAGCACCTGGGGGGACCTCTCTGGAAACACCATATATTTT.